The 5 T cell receptor beta chains below all came from one sample that was sequenced in a study of T cell responses to AZD1222 COVID-19 vaccine. Sequencing used immunoSEQ multiplex PCR; TCRdb keeps in-frame clones, though not all of them. Of over 110,000 clones in the sample, under 95% were seen once. This specimen consisted of peripheral blood, obtained on day 0 of AZD1222 vaccination. These receptors came from an adult in good health.

The rearrangement uses TRBV5-6 and TRBJ2-7; D unclear. V was cut by 0 bases and J by 1 base, with 8 bases left in between. This CDR3 is built from 14 residues. Germline CDR1 reads SGHDT; CDR2 reads YYEEEE. This chain's CDR3 is CASSLETASYEQYF. The DNA of the CDR3 is TGTGCCAGCAGCTTGGAGACCGCTTCCTACGAGCAGTACTTC.

The chain uses TRBV2 and TRBJ2-7; 7 bases map to TRBD1. This CDR3 region has 11 residues. The ends lost 11 bases at V and 1 base at J; junction bases unmatched: 2. Per germline, CDR1 SNHLY and CDR2 FYNNEI. The CDR3 sequence is CAGGQSYEQYF. The CDR3 coding sequence is TGTGCCGGGGGACAGTCCTACGAGCAGTACTTC. Variable domain in full (rest from reference TRBV2 and TRBJ2-7): EPEVTQTPSHQVTQMGQEVILRCVPISNHLYFYWYRQILGQKVEFLVSFYNNEISEKSEIFDDQFSVERPDGSNFTLKIRSTKLEDSAMYFCAGGQSYEQYFGPGTRLTVT.

The genes are TRBV11-3 and TRBJ2-1; 10 nucleotides agree with TRBD2. CDR3 length equals 16 residues. Germline CDR1 and CDR2: SGHNT and YENEEA. Unmatched junction bases numbered 12, after V lost 6 bases and J lost 7 bases. CDR3 sequence reads: CASRSWSGGALNEQFF. CDR3 nucleotide sequence: TGTGCCAGCAGGTCCTGGAGCGGGGGGGCCTTGAATGAGCAGTTCTTC.

The rearrangement joins TRBV5-8 to TRBJ1-5, with D hard to call. Trimming removed 2 bases from V and 7 bases from J, with 10 bases in between. Germline loops: CDR1 SGHTS, CDR2 YDEGEE. The CDR3 is made up of 13 amino acids. The DNA for the CDR3 is TGTGCCAGCAGCTTCCCCGCCGGACAGCCCCAGCATTTT. Translating it yields CASSFPAGQPQHF. Filled out from reference TRBV5-8 and TRBJ1-5, the complete variable domain reads EAGVTQSPTHLIKTRGQQATLRCSPISGHTSVYWYQQALGLGLQFLLWYDEGEERNRGNFPPRFSGRQFPNYSSELNVNALELEDSALYLCASSFPAGQPQHFGDGTRLSIL.

This clone was detected ten times or more. The chain couples TRBV5-4 to TRBJ2-7, with D perhaps matching TRBD1 or TRBD2 (5 bases each). The V end was cut by 4 bases, the J end by 5 bases, with 16 bases between. CDR3 length: 14 residues. CDR1 is SGHNT, CDR2 YYREEE, per germline (reference sequence). In DNA form, the CDR3 reads TGTGCCAGCAGCGCGTGGGACGGCCGTGACGAGCAGTACTTC. It yields the protein CASSAWDGRDEQYF.